Listed here is a single T cell receptor (beta chain). Its recognized antigen is unknown. Per-base qualities were not stored, and no clone one base away is much larger. V is cut back by 6 bases and J by 0 bases, with 3 bases in the junction unmatched. Counted from cysteine to phenylalanine, this CDR3 has 14 amino acids. The DNA shown is the 42-base CDR3, in frame from base 1. The germline V gene sets CDR1 to SGHVS and CDR2 to FQNEAQ. The data stem from a study of T cells after posttransplantation cyclophosphamide listed by TCRdb under 2016. Turning to the overall study: The study tracked T cell repertoire reconstitution by TRB sequencing after myeloablative bone marrow transplantation using posttransplantation cyclophosphamide as GVHD prophylaxis. Public TRB sequences were queried against a database of over 3,600 sequences associated with responses to pathogens, tumor antigens, self-antigens and alloantigens. Because TRA and TRB clonality correlated tightly in 8 to 10 samples, the subsequent TCR analyses were limited to TRB only. Antigen receptor sequencing covered samples from approximately 38 PTCy-treated patients and 15 to 20 of their related bone marrow donors. TRB sequencing was also done on up to roughly 3 additional blood samples from 2 to 5.2 years after transplant in 3 patients, and on pretransplant blood from 4 patients. Blood from every one of the roughly 35 PTCy patients who had 1-year posttransplant specimens underwent TRB sequencing. Here is what the overall study found, with its caveats: The TRB repertoires of T cells infiltrating skin or the GI tract showed only limited overlap with the TRB repertoires found in blood. Donor-recipient similarity was low at 1-2 months but rose over the first year, and later blood repertoires were often dominated by donor CD8+ memory clones. Across under 50 patients, recipient CMV seropositivity and CMV reactivation were highly associated with TRB clonality; PTCy diversity was similar to CNI/methotrexate controls.

Reading the label with the study, this specimen's treatment or condition is: high-dose cyclophosphamide on days +3 and +4 as single-agent GVHD prophylaxis. Busulfan and fludarabine conditioning, a related or unrelated marrow graft, and cyclophosphamide on days +3 and +4 were given to PTCy patients. PTCy-treated patients were drawn from a prospective multi-institutional clinical trial. Mononuclear cells from peripheral blood and bone marrow were separated by Ficoll-Hypaque density centrifugation and then cryopreserved. Genomic DNA was used for TRB sequencing, which was performed with the immunoSEQ assay at survey resolution or with the hsTCRB kit. As for the authors' bioinformatics: The immunoSEQ software handled the initial read processing, while the LymphoSeq R package was used for the repertoire analyses. For each TRB dataset, clonality was calculated as 1 minus normalized Shannon entropy, and the Gini coefficient was computed as well. To infer phenotypes in unsorted samples, TRB sequences from sorted subsets of the recipient or donor were mapped onto the unsorted samples of the same recipient. TCRdb took this table from immuneACCESS and kept in-frame rearrangements with V and J called. Such tables lack part of the clones; where checked against another copy, unresolved V genes explain under half of the gap, and the rest is unexplained. The V and J calls and clone size were taken over from that table, and D and trimming were inferred from the DNA. The sample has just under 20,000 clones on record, approximately 86% of them singletons. The leading ten clones occupy about 7.3% of the sample.

This clonotype originated in a female patient in her thirties or forties who received an allogeneic stem cell transplant from a related donor, was CMV-positive, and had no GVHD. Following a transplant, some T cells may be graft donor cells, not patient cells. Recombination linked TRBV7-8 to TRBJ2-5; the junction holds 8 bases that match TRBD2. The material was PBMCs, obtained after allogeneic stem cell transplant with posttransplant cyclophosphamide. The CDR3 protein: CASSSGEYQETQYF. The nucleotide sequence reads as follows: TGTGCCAGCAGTAGCGGGGAGTACCAAGAGACCCAGTACTTC.